This T cell receptor beta chain stems from a study of blood T cell repertoires in COVID-19. On the study more broadly: Material from acute and convalescent COVID-19 was sourced from the United States, Italy and Spain. T cells, B-cell-depleted T cells, or PBMCs provided the cDNA or gDNA that served as material.

Original analysis: Reference gene primer amplification yielded estimated nucleated cell counts. Profiled with immunoSEQ multiplex PCR; TCRdb holds only in-frame clones, not every one. Clone size and the V and J calls come from that table; the DNA yielded D and trimming. The sample holds 50,000 to 55,000 clones, roughly 88% seen once. After removal of 0 bases from V and 4 bases from J, the junction contained 5 bases not matched to a gene. Germline CDR1 is LGHDT and CDR2 is YNNKEL (reference sequence). This CDR3 comprises 16 residues. The receptor's source is an elderly woman with acute or convalescent COVID-19. This rearrangement joins TRBV3-1 (or the pseudogene TRBV3-2) to TRBJ2-7; 11 bases map to TRBD2. Specimen: peripheral blood. In nucleotides, the CDR3 is TGTGCCAGCAGCCAAGATGTTACTAGCGGGGGATACGAGCAGTACTTC. Translation: CASSQDVTSGGYEQYF.